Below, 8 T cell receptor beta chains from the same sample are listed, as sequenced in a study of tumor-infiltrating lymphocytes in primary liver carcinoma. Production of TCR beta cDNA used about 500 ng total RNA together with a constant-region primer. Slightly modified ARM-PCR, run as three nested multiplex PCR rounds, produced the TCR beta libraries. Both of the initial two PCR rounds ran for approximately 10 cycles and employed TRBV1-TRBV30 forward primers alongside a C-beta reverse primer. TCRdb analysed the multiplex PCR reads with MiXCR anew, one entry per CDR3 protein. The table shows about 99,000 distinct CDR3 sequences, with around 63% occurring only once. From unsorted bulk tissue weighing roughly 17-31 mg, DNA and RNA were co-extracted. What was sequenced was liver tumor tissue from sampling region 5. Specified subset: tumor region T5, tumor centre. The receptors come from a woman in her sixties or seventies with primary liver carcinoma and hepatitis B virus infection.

The CDR3 DNA reads as TGTGCCAGCAGCTCCGGGTCGGATGGTACGCAGTATTTT. This gives the protein CASSSGSDGTQYF. This chain connects TRBV11-1 to TRBJ2-3, with D unresolved. Trimming pared 4 bases from V and 8 bases from J, leaving 13 bases between. CDR3 size: 13 residues. Germline loops: CDR1 SGHAT, CDR2 FQDESV (reference sequence).

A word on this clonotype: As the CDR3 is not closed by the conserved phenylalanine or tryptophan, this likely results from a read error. The CDR3 spells CASSLGQAAYEQYL. CDR3 nucleotides: TGCGCCAGCAGCTTAGGACAGGCCGCCTACGAGCAGTACCTC. The gene calls are TRBV11-2 and TRBJ2-7; 7 nucleotides align to TRBD1. Germline V CDR1 and CDR2: SGHAT, FQNNGV. This CDR3 contains 14 residues.

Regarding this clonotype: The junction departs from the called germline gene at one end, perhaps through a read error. The CDR3 sequence is CASSRAGVETRYF. In DNA form, the CDR3 reads TGCGCCAGCAGCCGAGCTGGGGTAGAGACCCGGTACTTC. The chain couples TRBV4-1 to TRBJ2-5; D gene uncertain. The CDR3 totals 13 residues. Germline-derived CDR1 and CDR2 are MGHRA and YSYEKL.

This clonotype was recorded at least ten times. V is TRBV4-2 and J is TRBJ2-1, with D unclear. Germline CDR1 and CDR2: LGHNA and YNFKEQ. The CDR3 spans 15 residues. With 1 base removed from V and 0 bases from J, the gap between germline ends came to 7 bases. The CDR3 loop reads CASSQVPSSYNEQFF. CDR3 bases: TGTGCCAGCAGCCAAGTCCCCAGCTCCTACAATGAGCAGTTCTTC.

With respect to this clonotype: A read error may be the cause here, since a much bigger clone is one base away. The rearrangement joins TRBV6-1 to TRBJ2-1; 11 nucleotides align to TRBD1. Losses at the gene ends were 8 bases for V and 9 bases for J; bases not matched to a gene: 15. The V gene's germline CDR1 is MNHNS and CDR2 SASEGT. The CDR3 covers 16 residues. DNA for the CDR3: TGTGCCAGCTACCTCACCGGGACAGGGGGTTTATGTGAGCAGTTCTTC. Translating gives CASYLTGTGGLCEQFF.

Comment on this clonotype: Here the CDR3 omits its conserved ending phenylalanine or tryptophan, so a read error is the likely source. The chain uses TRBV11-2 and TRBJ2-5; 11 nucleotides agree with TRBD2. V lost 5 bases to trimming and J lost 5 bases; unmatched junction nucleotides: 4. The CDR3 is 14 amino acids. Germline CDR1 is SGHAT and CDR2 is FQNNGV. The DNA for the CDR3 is TGTGCCAGCAGCCTAGCGGGAGGAGGGGAGACCCAGTACATC. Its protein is CASSLAGGGETQYI.

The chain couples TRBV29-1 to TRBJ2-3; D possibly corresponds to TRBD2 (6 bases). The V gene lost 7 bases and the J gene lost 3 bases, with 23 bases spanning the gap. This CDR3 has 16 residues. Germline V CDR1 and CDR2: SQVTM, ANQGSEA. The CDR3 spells CSAMLLGGGLTDTQYF. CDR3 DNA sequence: TGCAGCGCCATGCTCCTTGGGGGAGGACTAACAGATACGCAGTATTTT.

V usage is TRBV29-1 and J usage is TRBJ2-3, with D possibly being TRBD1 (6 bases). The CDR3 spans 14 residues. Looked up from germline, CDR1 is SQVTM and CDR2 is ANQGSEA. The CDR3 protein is CRVRTSQLSGEYYF. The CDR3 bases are TGCAGAGTCAGGACCTCGCAATTATCAGGGGAGTACTATTTT.